This TCR beta chain was identified in a study of shared clonotypes between healthy human individuals. Comment on this clone: Its antigen is still unknown.

Study-wide findings and caveats: About 5.2% was the fraction of naive CD4 clonotypes found shared across a few donors. Donors were few, which limited the genetic and exposure-history diversity represented. All-four-donor shared clonotypes had higher generation probabilities than non-shared clonotypes did.

The germline V and J ends were trimmed by 1 base and 2 bases, with 11 bases remaining between them. Germline lookup yields CDR1 SGHRS and CDR2 YFSETQ. The CDR3 extends over 15 amino acids. The repertoire was sequenced with immunoSEQ multiplex PCR; TCRdb's copy has only in-frame clones and lacks some. Altogether 2 million to 2.5 million clones are present, 85% to 95% being singletons, with the ten largest covering 0.3% to 0.4%. The TCR originated in a man younger than 35 in good health. Some clones in this sample may be carry-over from other donors' samples. V usage is TRBV5-1 and J usage is TRBJ2-3, with D maybe TRBD1 (5 bases). Sequenced sample: naive CD4+ T cells from PBMCs. The subset was: CD45RA+ positively selected. The CDR3 DNA follows: TGCGCCAGCAGCTTGCCTCGACAGAACACAGATACGCAGTATTTT. This gives the protein CASSLPRQNTDTQYF.